This T cell receptor (beta chain) was obtained from a study of Graves' ophthalmopathy and Graves' hyperthyroidism (dated by TCRdb to 2017 to 2018). With respect to the entire study: Peripheral blood was collected at initial diagnosis, prior to any treatment. In total, under 150 blood samples were TCR-sequenced: approximately 42 ophthalmopathy, some 75 hyperthyroidism and some 17 hyperthyroidism-to-ophthalmopathy patients. In over five hyperthyroidism patients, the T-cell repertoires found in thyroid tissue were compared with those found in blood. To explore V-J signatures that separate ophthalmopathy from hyperthyroidism, a discovery set of more than 95 patients was enrolled, consisting of 40 to 45 with ophthalmopathy and around 60 with stable hyperthyroidism. Following sampling, methimazole starting at 30 mg daily was administered to hyperthyroidism patients, and high-dose intravenous methylprednisolone was administered to ophthalmopathy patients. To tell Graves' ophthalmopathy apart from Graves' hyperthyroidism, and to predict which patients would progress to ophthalmopathy, the study relied on TCR beta repertoire signatures. An independent validation cohort was composed of 18 hyperthyroidism patients and about 16 patients who later progressed from hyperthyroidism to ophthalmopathy. General study outcomes and caveats: In cross-validation, the 13-signature model distinguished ophthalmopathy from stable hyperthyroidism with approximately 85% sensitivity and about 84% specificity, and in the test set the corresponding values were roughly 80% and 76%. Most of the expanded thyroid clonotypes with a frequency above 0.001 were also detected in blood, and it was suggested that the thyroid immune response may be reflected by blood repertoires. In validation, the model predicted ophthalmopathy progression with about 71% sensitivity and 72.22% specificity; around twelve predicted patients were CT-confirmed with GO in a median of around 6 months. No statistical method was used to predetermine the sample size, and group allocation was not hidden from the investigators.

The CDR3 spans 14 residues, from the cysteine through the phenylalanine. The only DNA kept is the CDR3, 42 bases in frame from the first base. V is clipped by 1 base and J by 8 bases, and the sequence between their germline boundaries is 17 bases long. Via the germline V gene (reference sequence), CDR1 is DFQATT and CDR2 SNEGSKA. In regard to this clonotype: Its target antigen remains unknown. Base qualities are not at hand, and no much larger clone is one base apart.

TCR beta CDR3 regions were amplified from RNA transcripts for repertoire sequencing. A first-round RT-PCR used HTBI primers with the Qiagen OneStep RT-PCR kit, followed by a second-round multiplex PCR, size selection and purification. Sequencing of the libraries was carried out on an Illumina HiSeq2000 in paired-end mode with 100 bp reads. Under the source paper's analysis protocol: Reads were processed with SOAPnuke, discarding reads with adapters, uncalled bases, mean Phred below 15, or no exact constant-primer or identifier match. COPE v1.2.5 was used to merge high-quality paired reads. Clonotypes were defined as unique nucleotide sequences and were aligned to IMGT TRB V, D and J references using MiTCR v1.1. Analysis was restricted to V-J combinations with a frequency above 0.0001, which covered about 99% of repertoires. For each V-J combination, a TCR clonal expansion and chaos score was defined as F50 clonal expansion divided by the chaos observed in the TCRdist matrix. Welch's t-statistics and random forest were used to reduce features to about a dozen V-J combinations, which were fed into a naive Bayes classifier. The similarity between thyroid and blood repertoires was quantified using the Morisita-Horn index. The public reads were quality trimmed at Q25 with fastp and then assembled into clones with MiXCR by TCRdb, keeping productive beta chains. Rows with a matching CDR3 protein are joined into one entry that keeps the most common DNA and genes. TCRdb's processing, not the study's, gives the V and J calls here. The sample table contains tens of thousands of distinct CDR3 sequences; only one count was recorded for roughly half of them. Roughly 4.7% of the sample rests with the top ten.

The ophthalmopathy patients had moderately to severely active disease, with a Clinical Activity Score of 3 or higher, a NOSPECS grade of 4 or higher, and a disease duration of less than 3 months. Patients with other autoimmune diseases, uncontrolled infections, pregnancy or lactation were excluded from the study. Diagnosis relied on clinical symptoms, serum thyroxine, TRAb, thyroid ultrasound and orbital computed tomography. Ficoll-Paque density gradient centrifugation was used to isolate PBMCs from about 9 ml of fresh peripheral blood. Trizol reagent was used to extract the total RNA, and its quality was then checked on an Agilent 2100 Bioanalyzer.

The chain is made from TRBV20-1 and TRBJ1-2, with the D gene not confidently named. This clonotype was obtained from an adult woman with Graves' ophthalmopathy. Sequencing used peripheral blood. DNA sequence: TGCAGTGCTAGAGTCCTCCGGGCCGGAGAGGGCTACACCTTC. Translation gives CSARVLRAGEGYTF.